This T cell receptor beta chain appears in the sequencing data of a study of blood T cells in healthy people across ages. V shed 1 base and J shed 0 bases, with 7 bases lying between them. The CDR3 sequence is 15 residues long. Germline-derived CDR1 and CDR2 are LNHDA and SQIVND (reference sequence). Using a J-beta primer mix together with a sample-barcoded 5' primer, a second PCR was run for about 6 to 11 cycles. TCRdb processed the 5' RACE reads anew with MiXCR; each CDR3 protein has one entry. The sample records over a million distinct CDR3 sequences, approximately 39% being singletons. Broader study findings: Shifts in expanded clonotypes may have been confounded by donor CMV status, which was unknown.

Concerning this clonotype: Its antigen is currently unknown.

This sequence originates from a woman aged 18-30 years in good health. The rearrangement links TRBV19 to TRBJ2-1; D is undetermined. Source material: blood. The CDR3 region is CASSIVSYSYNEQFF. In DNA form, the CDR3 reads TGTGCCAGTAGTATAGTAAGTTACTCCTACAATGAGCAGTTCTTC.